This TCR beta chain was captured in a study of IL-17A CD8 T cells in psoriatic arthritis synovium. Study-wide context: The study was designed to define the phenotype, molecular profile and function of synovial IL-17A+CD8+ T cells in the pathogenesis of psoriatic arthritis. Findings and caveats that apply to the study as a whole: Only three patients were covered by TCR sequencing, and this limited sample size was acknowledged by the authors. Cells came from synovial fluid rather than synovial tissue, since no psoriatic arthritis synovial tissue samples were available. Although most synovial CD8+ subsets stayed polyclonal, some individual clones made up over 5% of the repertoire.

Synovial fluid effusions were drawn by aspiration from the actively inflamed joints of psoriatic arthritis patients. Memory CD8+ T cells in synovial fluid were sorted patient by patient into Tc17 (IL-17A+) cells, bulk memory cells and Tc1 (IL-17A-IFNgamma+) cells in order to compare their TCR repertoires. The psoriatic arthritis patients fulfilled the Classification of Psoriatic Arthritis Study Group (CASPAR) criteria. Bulk memory CD8+ T cells were sorted as CD45RA-CD27+/- plus CD45RA+CD27- cells. A few patients with psoriatic arthritis provided sorted synovial fluid CD8+ T cell subsets that underwent TCRbeta sequencing. Synovial fluid mononuclear cells were isolated with Lymphoprep and cryopreserved in liquid nitrogen before use. The medium used for cryopreservation had approximately 50% fetal calf serum and roughly 9.4% dimethyl sulfoxide. V drops 6 bases and J drops 7 bases, leaving 10 bases in between. CDR1 and CDR2 are read off the germline V gene as SGDLS and YYNGEE. Counted from cysteine to phenylalanine, this CDR3 has 12 amino acids. The read is trimmed to its CDR3 DNA, 36 bases read in frame from base 1.

Of note for this clone: What this receptor recognizes is not known. Nothing much larger sits one base from this clone, and base qualities are not available.

DNA was extracted (Qiagen), and TCRbeta V-D-J rearrangements were subjected to bias-controlled amplification followed by high-throughput sequencing (immunoSEQ; Adaptive Biotech). The source study handled its data this way. The immunoSEQ Analyzer platform was used to analyze productive sequences at the sequence level. Clonality was computed as 1 minus Pielou's evenness, ranging from 0 (highly polyclonal) to 1 (monoclonal). The Morisita index, which runs from 0 (no similarity) to 1 (complete similarity), was used to measure repertoire overlap between subsets. Here the immuneACCESS table is served through TCRdb, limited to in-frame sequences with V and J called. Missing clones are a known gap in these copies; in checked studies unresolved V genes cover under half, and the rest lacks a known reason. V and J calls and clone size are copied from that table; D and trimming were computed from the DNA. This sample is represented by approximately 2,500 clones; roughly 72% of them were singletons. Jointly, the top ten make up roughly 13% of the sample.

Recombination connected TRBV9 to TRBJ2-2; no D gene call is confident. The clonotype comes from a human donor with psoriatic arthritis. The sample comprised memory CD8+ T cells from synovial fluid. Taken with the paper, the label for cell subset or site translates to: bulk memory CD8+ T cells (CD45RA-CD27+/- and CD45RA+CD27-). Here is the DNA: TGTGCCAGCACTAACCCAGGCGGGGAGCTGTTTTTT. Translated, this gives CASTNPGGELFF.